The clone carrying this T cell receptor (beta chain) showed up many times. This CDR3 is built from 14 residues. Trimming pared 1 base from V and 7 bases from J, leaving 14 bases between. The germline CDR1 and CDR2 sequences are MDHEN and SYDVKM. As for time point: sample taken at primary tumor resection. The input material, whole RNA from tumor, nontumor lung or frozen PBMC, was sequenced unsorted. This record belongs to a study of spatial heterogeneity in lung cancer. All TCR cDNA molecules were individually tagged with a unique molecular identifier. MiXCR was run by TCRdb on the 5' RACE reads, yielding one entry per CDR3 protein. The table records about 92,000 distinct CDR3 sequences, less than 15% of them present only once.

This sample comprised PBMCs, obtained at surgery. The clonotype comes from a male donor with early-stage non-small cell lung cancer. The J gene is TRBJ2-7, the V gene TRBV28; D tentatively fits TRBD1 or TRBD2 (6 bases each). CDR3 sequence reads: CASSLSTGAREQYF. The CDR3 nucleotides read TGTGCCAGCAGTTTATCCACGGGGGCCCGTGAGCAGTACTTC. Full variable domain (remainder filled in from reference TRBV28 and TRBJ2-7): DVKVTQSSRYLVKRTGEKVFLECVQDMDHENMFWYRQDPGLGLRLIYFSYDVKMKEKGDIPEGYSVSREKKERFSLILESASTNQTSMYLCASSLSTGAREQYFGPGTRLTVT.